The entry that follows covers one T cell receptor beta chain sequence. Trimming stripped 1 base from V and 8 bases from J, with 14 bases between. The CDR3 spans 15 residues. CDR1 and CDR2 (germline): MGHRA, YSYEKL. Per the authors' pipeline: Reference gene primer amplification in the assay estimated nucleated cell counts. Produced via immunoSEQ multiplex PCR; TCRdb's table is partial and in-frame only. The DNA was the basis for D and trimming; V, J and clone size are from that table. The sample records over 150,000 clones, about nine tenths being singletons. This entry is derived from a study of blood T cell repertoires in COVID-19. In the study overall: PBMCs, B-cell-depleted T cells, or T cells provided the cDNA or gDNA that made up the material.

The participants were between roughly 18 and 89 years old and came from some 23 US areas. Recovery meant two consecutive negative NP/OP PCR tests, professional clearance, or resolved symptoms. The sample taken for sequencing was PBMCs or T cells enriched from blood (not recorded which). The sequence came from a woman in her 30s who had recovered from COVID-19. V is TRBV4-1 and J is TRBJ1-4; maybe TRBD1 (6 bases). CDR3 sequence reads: CASSQGGGHPEKLFF. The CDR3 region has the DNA TGCGCCAGCAGCCAAGGGGGGGGACATCCAGAAAAACTGTTTTTT.